Included here is one T cell receptor beta chain sequence, with context. The sample comes from a study of blood T cell repertoires in COVID-19. Study as a whole: From T cells, B-cell-depleted T cells, or PBMCs came the material, which was cDNA or gDNA.

The germline CDR1 and CDR2 sequences are SGHDN and FVKESK. There are 12 residues in the CDR3. V lost 1 base and J lost 7, with 5 bases in between. Per the authors' pipeline: Amplification from reference gene primers served as the basis for estimated nucleated cell counts. Data came from immunoSEQ multiplex PCR; TCRdb stores just in-frame clones and leaves some out. From that table come the V and J calls and clone size; the DNA was used to work out D and trimming. The sample has around 100,000 clones; about 90% are singletons. The sequencing input was peripheral blood. This chain joins TRBV14 and TRBJ1-5; D remains ambiguous. The origin of this receptor is a woman aged 30 to 39 with acute or convalescent COVID-19. This CDR3 is CASSQAGQPQHF. The CDR3 coding sequence is TGTGCCAGCAGCCAAGCGGGGCAGCCCCAGCATTTT.